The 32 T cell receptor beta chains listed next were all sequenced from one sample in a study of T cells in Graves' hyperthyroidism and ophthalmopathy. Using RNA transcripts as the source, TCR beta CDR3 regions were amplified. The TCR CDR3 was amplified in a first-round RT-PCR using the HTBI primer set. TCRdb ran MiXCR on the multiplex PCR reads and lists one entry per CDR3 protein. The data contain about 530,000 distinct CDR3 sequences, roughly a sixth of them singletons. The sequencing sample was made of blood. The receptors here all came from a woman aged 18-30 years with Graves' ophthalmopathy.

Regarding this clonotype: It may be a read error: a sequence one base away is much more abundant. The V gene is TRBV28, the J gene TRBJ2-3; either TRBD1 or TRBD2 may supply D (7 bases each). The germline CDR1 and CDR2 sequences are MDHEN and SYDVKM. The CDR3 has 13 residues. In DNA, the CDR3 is TGTGCCAGCGGCAGGGGGGGTACAGGTACGCAGTATTTT. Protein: CASGRGGTGTQYF.

The CDR3 DNA reads as TGCGCCAGCAGCTTGGTTGGGGCCTCCTACGAGCAGTACTTC. This codes for CASSLVGASYEQYF. The rearrangement uses TRBV5-1 and TRBJ2-7; possibly TRBD1 for D (5 bases). The CDR3 runs 14 residues. From germline, CDR1 is SGHRS and CDR2 YFSETQ. Trimming took 0 bases from V and 0 from J, leaving 7 bases between them. Looking up the rest from reference TRBV5-1 and TRBJ2-7 gives the full variable domain: KAGVTQTPRYLIKTRGQQVTLSCSPISGHRSVSWYQQTPGQGLQFLFEYFSETQRNKGNFPGRFSGRQFSNSRSEMNVSTLELGDSALYLCASSLVGASYEQYFGPGTRLTVT.

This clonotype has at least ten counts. The CDR3 reads CASRTGHSTDTQYF. The CDR3 DNA sequence: TGTGCCAGCAGAACCGGACACAGCACAGATACGCAGTATTTT. The rearrangement links TRBV12-3 or TRBV12-4 to TRBJ2-3; a weak D match, TRBD1 (5 bases). The CDR3 has 14 amino acids. Trimming shortened V by 6 bases and J by 0 bases, and 10 bases separated the two germline ends.

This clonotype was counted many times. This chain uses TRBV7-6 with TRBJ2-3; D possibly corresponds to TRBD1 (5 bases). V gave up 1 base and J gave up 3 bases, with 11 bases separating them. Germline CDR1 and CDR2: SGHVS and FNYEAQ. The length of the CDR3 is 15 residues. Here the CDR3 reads CASSLEGRTTDTQYF. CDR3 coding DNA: TGTGCCAGCAGCTTAGAAGGCAGGACAACAGATACGCAGTATTTT.

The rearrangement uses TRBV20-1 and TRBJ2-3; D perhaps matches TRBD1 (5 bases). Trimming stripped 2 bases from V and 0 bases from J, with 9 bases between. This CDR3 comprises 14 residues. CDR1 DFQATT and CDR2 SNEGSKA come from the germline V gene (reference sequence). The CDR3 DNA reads TGCAGTGCTAGAATTAGACAGAGCACAGATACGCAGTATTTT. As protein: CSARIRQSTDTQYF.

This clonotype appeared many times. The CDR3 DNA reads as TGTGCCAGCAGCCAGGGATATAGCAATCAGCCCCAGCATTTT. As protein: CASSQGYSNQPQHF. The rearrangement joins TRBV7-9 to TRBJ1-5, with a tentative D call TRBD1 (5 bases). This CDR3 spans 14 amino acids. The germline gives CDR1 SEHNR, CDR2 FQNEAQ (reference sequence). Trimming removed 5 bases from V and 0 bases from J, with 8 bases in between. Variable domain in full (rest from reference TRBV7-9 and TRBJ1-5): DTGVSQNPRHKITKRGQNVTFRCDPISEHNRLYWYRQTLGQGPEFLTYFQNEAQLEKSRLLSDRFSAERPKGSFSTLEIQRTEQGDSAMYLCASSQGYSNQPQHFGDGTRLSIL.

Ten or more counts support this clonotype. The DNA of the CDR3 is TGTGCCAGCAGTGAAACCGGGGATGAGCAGTTCTTC. Protein sequence: CASSETGDEQFF. V gene TRBV2 combines with J gene TRBJ2-1, with a weak D call TRBD2 (5 bases). From germline, CDR1 is SNHLY and CDR2 FYNNEI. The CDR3 loop spans 12 amino acids. Trimming cost V 2 bases and J 8 bases, with 7 bases left between them.

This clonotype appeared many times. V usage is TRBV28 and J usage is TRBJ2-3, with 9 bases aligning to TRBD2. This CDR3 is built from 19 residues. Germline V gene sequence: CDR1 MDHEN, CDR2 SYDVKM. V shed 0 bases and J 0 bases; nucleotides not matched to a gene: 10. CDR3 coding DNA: TGTGCCAGCAGTTTATGCGAGCTAGCGGGAAACGCTAGCACAGATACGCAGTATTTT. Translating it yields CASSLCELAGNASTDTQYF.

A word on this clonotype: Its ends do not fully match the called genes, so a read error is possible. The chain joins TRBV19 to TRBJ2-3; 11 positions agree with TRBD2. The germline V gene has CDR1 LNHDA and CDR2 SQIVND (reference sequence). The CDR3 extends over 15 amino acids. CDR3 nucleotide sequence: TGTGCCAGTAGGATAGCGGGAGGGACCACAGATACGCAGTATTTT. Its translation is CASRIAGGTTDTQYF. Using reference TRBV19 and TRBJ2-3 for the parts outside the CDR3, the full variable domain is DGGITQSPKYLFRKEGQNVTLSCEQNLNHDAMYWYRQDPGQGLRLIYYSQIVNDFQKGDIAEGYSVSREKKESFPLTVTSAQKNPTAFYLCASRIAGGTTDTQYFGPGTRLTVL.

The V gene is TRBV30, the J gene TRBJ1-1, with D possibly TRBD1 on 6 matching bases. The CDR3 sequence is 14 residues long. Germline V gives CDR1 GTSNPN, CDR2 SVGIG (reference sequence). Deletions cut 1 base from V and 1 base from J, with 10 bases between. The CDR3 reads CAWSGGQPNTEAFF. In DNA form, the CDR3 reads TGTGCCTGGAGTGGGGGACAACCGAACACTGAAGCTTTCTTT.

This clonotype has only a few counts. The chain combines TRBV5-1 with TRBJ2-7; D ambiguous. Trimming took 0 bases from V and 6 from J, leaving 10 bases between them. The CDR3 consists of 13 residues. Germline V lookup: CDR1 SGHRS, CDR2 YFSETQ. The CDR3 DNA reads TGCGCCAGCAGCTTGGGTGGGGTACCCGAGCAGTACTTC. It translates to CASSLGGVPEQYF.

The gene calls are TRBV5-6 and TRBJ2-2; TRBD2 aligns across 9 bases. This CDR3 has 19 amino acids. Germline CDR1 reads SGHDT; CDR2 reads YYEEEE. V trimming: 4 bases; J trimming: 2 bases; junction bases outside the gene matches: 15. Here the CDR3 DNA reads TGTGCCAGCAGCCTGTATGTTATTAGCGGGAGAATCAACACCGGGGAGCTGTTTTTT. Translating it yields CASSLYVISGRINTGELFF.

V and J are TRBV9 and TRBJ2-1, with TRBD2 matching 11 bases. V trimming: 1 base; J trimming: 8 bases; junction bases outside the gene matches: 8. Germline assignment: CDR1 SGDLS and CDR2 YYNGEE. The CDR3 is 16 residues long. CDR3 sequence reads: CASSVLAGGFRDEQFF. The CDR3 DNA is TGTGCCAGCAGCGTACTAGCGGGGGGTTTTAGGGATGAGCAGTTCTTC.

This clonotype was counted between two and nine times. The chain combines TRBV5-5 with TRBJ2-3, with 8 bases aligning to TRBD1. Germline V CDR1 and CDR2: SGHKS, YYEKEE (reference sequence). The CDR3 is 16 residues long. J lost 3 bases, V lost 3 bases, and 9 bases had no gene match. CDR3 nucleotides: TGTGCCAGCAGCTCAACACCAGGGGGCTCGACAGATACGCAGTATTTT. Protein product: CASSSTPGGSTDTQYF.

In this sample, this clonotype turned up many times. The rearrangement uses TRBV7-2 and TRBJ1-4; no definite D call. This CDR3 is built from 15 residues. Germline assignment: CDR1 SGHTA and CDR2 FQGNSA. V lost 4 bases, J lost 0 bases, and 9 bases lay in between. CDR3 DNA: TGTGCCAGCAGCTCCTACAGTGCAACTAATGAAAAACTGTTTTTT. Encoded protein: CASSSYSATNEKLFF.

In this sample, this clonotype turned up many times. The CDR3, as DNA: TGTGCCAGCAGCTTATCGGGTAAAGACAATGAGCAGTTCTTC. Translation: CASSLSGKDNEQFF. The chain carries TRBV7-9 and TRBJ2-1, with no clear D. Germline-derived CDR1 and CDR2 are SEHNR and FQNEAQ (reference sequence). Trimming took off 2 bases at V and 5 bases at J, with 10 bases between the two ends. The CDR3 has 14 residues. The full variable domain, rest sourced from reference TRBV7-9 and TRBJ2-1, is DTGVSQNPRHKITKRGQNVTFRCDPISEHNRLYWYRQTLGQGPEFLTYFQNEAQLEKSRLLSDRFSAERPKGSFSTLEIQRTEQGDSAMYLCASSLSGKDNEQFFGPGTRLTVL.

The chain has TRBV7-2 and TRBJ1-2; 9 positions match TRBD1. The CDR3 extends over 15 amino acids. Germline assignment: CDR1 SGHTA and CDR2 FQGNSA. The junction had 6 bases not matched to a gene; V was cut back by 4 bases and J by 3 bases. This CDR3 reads CASSWTGVGDYGYTF. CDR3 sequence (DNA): TGTGCCAGCAGCTGGACAGGGGTAGGGGACTATGGCTACACCTTC.

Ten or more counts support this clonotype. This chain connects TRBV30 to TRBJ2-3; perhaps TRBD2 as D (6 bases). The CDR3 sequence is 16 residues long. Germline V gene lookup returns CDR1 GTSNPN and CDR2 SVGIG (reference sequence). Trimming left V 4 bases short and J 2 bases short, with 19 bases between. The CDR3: CAWIEDGTGTTDTQYF. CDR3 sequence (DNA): TGTGCCTGGATCGAAGATGGGACTGGGACCACAGATACGCAGTATTTT.

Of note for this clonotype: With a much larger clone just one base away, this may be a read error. The CDR3 DNA reads TGTGCCTGGAGAAGGGGGGCGCGGGACACTGAAGCTTTCTTT. Amino acid sequence: CAWRRGARDTEAFF. This chain connects TRBV30 to TRBJ1-1; tentatively, D is TRBD1 (6 bases). Trimming pared 3 bases from V and 3 bases from J, leaving 14 bases between. CDR1 is GTSNPN and CDR2 is SVGIG in the germline V gene (reference sequence). CDR3 size: 14 residues.

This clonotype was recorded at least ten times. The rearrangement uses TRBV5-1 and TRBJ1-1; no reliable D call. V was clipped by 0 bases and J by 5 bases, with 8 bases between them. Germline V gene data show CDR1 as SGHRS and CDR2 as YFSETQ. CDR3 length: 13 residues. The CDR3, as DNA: TGCGCCAGCAGCTTGGCTATAAATACTGAAGCTTTCTTT. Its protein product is CASSLAINTEAFF.

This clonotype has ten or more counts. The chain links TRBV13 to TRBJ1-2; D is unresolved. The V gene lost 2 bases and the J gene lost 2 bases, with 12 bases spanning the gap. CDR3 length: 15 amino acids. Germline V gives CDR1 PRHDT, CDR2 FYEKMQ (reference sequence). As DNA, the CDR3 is TGTGCCAGCAGCTTAACGAGCGGGGTCAACTATGGCTACACCTTC. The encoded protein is CASSLTSGVNYGYTF.

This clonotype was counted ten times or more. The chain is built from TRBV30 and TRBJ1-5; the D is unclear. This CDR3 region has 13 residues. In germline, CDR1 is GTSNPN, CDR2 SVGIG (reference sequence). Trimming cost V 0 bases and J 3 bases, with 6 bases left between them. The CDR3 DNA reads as TGTGCCTGGAGTGTTGAGTTCAATCAGCCCCAGCATTTT. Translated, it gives CAWSVEFNQPQHF.

The CDR3 DNA is TGTGCCAGCAGCAACCCAGGGGGCACCACTGAAGCTTTCTTT. Its translation: CASSNPGGTTEAFF. The chain links TRBV5-4 to TRBJ1-1; 8 bases fit TRBD1. V was clipped by 4 bases and J by 4 bases; unmatched bases: 6. The V gene's germline CDR1 is SGHNT and CDR2 YYREEE (reference sequence). This CDR3 spans 14 amino acids.

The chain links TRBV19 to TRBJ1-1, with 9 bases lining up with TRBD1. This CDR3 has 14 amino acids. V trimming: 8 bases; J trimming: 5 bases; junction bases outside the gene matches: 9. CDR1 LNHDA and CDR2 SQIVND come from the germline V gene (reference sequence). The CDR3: CASGTTGQGTEAFF. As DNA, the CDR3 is TGTGCCAGTGGTACGACGGGACAGGGAACTGAAGCTTTCTTT.

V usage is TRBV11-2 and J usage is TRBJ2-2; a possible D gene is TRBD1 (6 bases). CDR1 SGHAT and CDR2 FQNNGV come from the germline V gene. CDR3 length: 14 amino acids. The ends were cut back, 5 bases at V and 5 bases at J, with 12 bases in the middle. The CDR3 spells CASSQIQGTGELFF. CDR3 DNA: TGTGCCAGCAGCCAAATACAGGGAACCGGGGAGCTGTTTTTT.

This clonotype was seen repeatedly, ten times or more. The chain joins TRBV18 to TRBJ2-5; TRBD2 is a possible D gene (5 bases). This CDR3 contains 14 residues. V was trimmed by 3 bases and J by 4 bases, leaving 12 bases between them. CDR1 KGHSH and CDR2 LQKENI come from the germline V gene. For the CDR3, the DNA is TGTGCCAGCTCACCGGGGTTTGAGGGAGAGACCCAGTACTTC. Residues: CASSPGFEGETQYF.

The CDR3 DNA is TGTGCCAGCAGTTTAACATGGCGGACAGGGGGAGCCTATGGCTACACCTTC. It is translated as CASSLTWRTGGAYGYTF. The rearrangement uses TRBV12-3 or TRBV12-4 and TRBJ1-2, with 10 nucleotides matching TRBD1. The CDR3 has 17 residues. The trim removed 2 bases at V and 4 bases at J, leaving 10 bases unmatched.

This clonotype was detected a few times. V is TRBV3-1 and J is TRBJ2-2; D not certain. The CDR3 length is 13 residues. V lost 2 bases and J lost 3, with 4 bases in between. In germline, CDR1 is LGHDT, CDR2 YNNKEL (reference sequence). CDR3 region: CASSQHDTGELFF. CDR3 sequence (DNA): TGTGCCAGCAGCCAACACGACACCGGGGAGCTGTTTTTT.

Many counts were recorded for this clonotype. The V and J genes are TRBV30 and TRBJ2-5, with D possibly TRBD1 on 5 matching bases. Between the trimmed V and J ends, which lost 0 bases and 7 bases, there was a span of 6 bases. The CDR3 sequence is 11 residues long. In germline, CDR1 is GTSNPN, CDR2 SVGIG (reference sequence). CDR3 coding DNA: TGTGCCTGGAGTGTCCAGGGGACCCAGTACTTC. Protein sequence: CAWSVQGTQYF.

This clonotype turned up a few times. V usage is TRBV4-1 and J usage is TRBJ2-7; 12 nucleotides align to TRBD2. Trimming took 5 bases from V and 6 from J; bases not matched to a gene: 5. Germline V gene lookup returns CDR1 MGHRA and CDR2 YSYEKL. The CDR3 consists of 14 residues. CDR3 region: CASSLTSGGPEQYF. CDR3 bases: TGCGCCAGCAGCTTGACTAGCGGGGGACCCGAGCAGTACTTC.

CDR3 coding DNA: TGTGCCAGCAGCGAGGACCCATCGGGAGCTTTCTTT. This translates into CASSEDPSGAFF. The chain has TRBV12-3 or TRBV12-4 and TRBJ1-1, with no clear D. CDR3 length: 12 residues. V dropped 6 bases and J dropped 10 bases, with 15 bases sitting between them.

The CDR3 loop is CASGSVATNEKLFF. The CDR3 DNA is TGTGCCAGCGGATCAGTAGCAACTAATGAAAAACTGTTTTTT. The chain has TRBV27 and TRBJ1-4; D gene unclear. Germline V gene lookup returns CDR1 MNHEY and CDR2 SMNVEV (reference sequence). V lost 8 bases, J lost 0 bases, and 10 bases lay in between. The CDR3 spans 14 residues.